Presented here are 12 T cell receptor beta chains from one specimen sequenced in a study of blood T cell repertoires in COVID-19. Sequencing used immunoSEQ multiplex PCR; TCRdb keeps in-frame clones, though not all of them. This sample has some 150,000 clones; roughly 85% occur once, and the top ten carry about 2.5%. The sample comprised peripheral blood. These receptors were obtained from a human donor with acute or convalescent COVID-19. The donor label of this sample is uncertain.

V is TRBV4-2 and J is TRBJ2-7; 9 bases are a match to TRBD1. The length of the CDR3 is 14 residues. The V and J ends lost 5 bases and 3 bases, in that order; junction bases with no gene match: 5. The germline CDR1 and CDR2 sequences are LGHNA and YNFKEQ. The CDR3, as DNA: TGTGCCAGCAGCTTCCGGGACAGGGTCTACGAGCAGTACTTC. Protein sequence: CASSFRDRVYEQYF.

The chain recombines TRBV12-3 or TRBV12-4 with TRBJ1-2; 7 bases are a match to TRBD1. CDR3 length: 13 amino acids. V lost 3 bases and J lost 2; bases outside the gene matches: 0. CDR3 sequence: CASSLTGNYGYTF. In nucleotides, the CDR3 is TGTGCCAGCAGTTTGACAGGGAACTATGGCTACACCTTC.

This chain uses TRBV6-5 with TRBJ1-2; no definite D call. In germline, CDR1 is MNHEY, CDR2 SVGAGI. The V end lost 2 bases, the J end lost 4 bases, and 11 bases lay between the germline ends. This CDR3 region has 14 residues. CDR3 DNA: TGTGCCAGCAGTTACGCTTCGGGAGGCTATGGCTACACCTTC. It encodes CASSYASGGYGYTF.

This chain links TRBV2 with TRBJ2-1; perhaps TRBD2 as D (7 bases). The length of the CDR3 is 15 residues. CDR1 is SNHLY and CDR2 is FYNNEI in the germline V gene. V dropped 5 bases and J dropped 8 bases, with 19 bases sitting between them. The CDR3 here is CASSIGGALSDEQFF. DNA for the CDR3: TGTGCCAGCAGTATAGGGGGGGCCCTTTCAGATGAGCAGTTCTTC.

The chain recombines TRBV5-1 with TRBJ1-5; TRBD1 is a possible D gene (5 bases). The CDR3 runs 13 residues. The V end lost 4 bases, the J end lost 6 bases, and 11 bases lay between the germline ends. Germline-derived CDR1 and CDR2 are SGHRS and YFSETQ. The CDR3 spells CASSTLGGQPQHF. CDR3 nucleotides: TGCGCCAGCAGCACCCTCGGGGGTCAGCCCCAGCATTTT.

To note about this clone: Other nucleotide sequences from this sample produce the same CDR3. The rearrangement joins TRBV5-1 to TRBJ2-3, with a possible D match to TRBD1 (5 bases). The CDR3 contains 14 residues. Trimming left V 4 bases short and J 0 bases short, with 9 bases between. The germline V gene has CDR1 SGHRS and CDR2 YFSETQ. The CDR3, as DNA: TGCGCCAGCAGCCTAGACAGTAGCACAGATACGCAGTATTTT. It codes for CASSLDSSTDTQYF.

The CDR3 sequence is CASTRRQGPGNTIYF. CDR3 nucleotide sequence: TGTGCCAGCACCAGAAGACAGGGCCCTGGAAACACCATATATTTT. This chain links TRBV5-6 with TRBJ1-3, with 7 nucleotides matching TRBD1. With 6 bases clipped from V and 2 bases from J, the junction kept 8 bases outside the gene matches. Germline CDR1 is SGHDT and CDR2 is YYEEEE. This CDR3 region has 15 residues.

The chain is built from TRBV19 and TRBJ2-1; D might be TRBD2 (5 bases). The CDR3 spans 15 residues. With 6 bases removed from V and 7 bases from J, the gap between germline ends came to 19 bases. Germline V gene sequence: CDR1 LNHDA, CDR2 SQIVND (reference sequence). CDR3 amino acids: CASRDGIHRINEQFF. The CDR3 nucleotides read TGTGCCAGTAGAGACGGGATTCACCGGATTAATGAGCAGTTCTTC.

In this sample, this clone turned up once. The DNA for the CDR3 is TGTGCCAGCAGCCGGGGGGGACTAGCGACCGCCGGGGAGCTGTTTTTT. Its protein product is CASSRGGLATAGELFF. This chain connects TRBV11-2 to TRBJ2-2, with 10 bases aligning to TRBD2. Germline trimming cut 5 bases from V and 6 bases from J; bases unmatched to any gene: 9. CDR1 and CDR2 from the germline V gene are SGHAT and FQNNGV. The CDR3 has 16 residues.

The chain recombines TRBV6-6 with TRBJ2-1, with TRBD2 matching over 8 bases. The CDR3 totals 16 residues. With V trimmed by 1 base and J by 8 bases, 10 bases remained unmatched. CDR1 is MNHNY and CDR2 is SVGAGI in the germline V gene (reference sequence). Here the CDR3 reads CASSYYLSGRGDEQFF. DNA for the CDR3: TGTGCCAGCAGTTACTACTTGAGCGGGCGGGGGGATGAGCAGTTCTTC.

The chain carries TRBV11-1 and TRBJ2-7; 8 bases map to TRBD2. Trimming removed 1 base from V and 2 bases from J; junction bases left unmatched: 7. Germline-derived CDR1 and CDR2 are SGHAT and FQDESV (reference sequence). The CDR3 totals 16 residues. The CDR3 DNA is TGTGCCAGCAGCTTAGGCCCGACTAGCGACACCTACGAGCAGTACGTC. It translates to CASSLGPTSDTYEQYV.

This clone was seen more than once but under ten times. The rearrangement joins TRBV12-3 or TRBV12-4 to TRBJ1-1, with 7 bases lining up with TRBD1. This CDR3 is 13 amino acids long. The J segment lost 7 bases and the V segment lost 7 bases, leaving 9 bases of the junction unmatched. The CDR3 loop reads CASTSSGQNEAFF. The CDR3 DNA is TGTGCCAGCACTTCCTCGGGACAGAATGAAGCTTTCTTT.